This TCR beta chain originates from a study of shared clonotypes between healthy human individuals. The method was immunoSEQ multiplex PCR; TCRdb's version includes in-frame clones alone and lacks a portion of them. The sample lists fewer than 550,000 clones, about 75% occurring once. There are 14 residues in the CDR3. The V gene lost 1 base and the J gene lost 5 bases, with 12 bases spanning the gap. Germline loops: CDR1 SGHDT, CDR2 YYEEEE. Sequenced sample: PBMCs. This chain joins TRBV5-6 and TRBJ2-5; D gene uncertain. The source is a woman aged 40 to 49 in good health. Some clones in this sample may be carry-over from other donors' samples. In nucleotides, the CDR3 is TGTGCCAGCAGCTTGTCACGGACGCTCGAGACCCAGTACTTC. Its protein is CASSLSRTLETQYF.